This T cell receptor beta chain emerged from a study of molecular identifiers for immune sequencing clone quantification (dated by TCRdb to 2016 to 2019). About the investigation overall: For a replicate experiment, the RNA from either around 20,000 or 100,000 naive CD8 T cells was divided into five aliquots, and four of those aliquots went on to sequencing. The study was a methods study using CD8 T cells to benchmark molecular-identifier clustering-based TCR repertoire sequencing (MIDCIRS) and TCR RNA copy counting.

The investigation overall reported the following: Even against a background of about a million naive CD8 T cells, spiked-in Jurkat TCR RNA amounting to a single cell's worth was reported to be detectable. Naive libraries contained spiked-in Jurkat TCR RNA (approximately nine copies' worth), which is not part of the donor repertoire. In CMV-specific effector cells, over 97% of molecules were held by clones above 20 RNA copies, whereas under 1% of molecules were held by such clones in naive cells. Modeling indicated about 3 TCR RNA copies recovered per cell, compared with 9.5 to 10 by digital PCR, which implies a capture efficiency of approximately 30%. Identical TCR molecules sharing a barcode could cause highly expanded clone sizes to be underestimated. When barcode sub-clustering was omitted, TCR diversity was inflated by chimeric consensus sequences, with chimeras reaching as high as 47%.

The V and J ends are trimmed by 7 bases and 2 bases, leaving 10 bases between them. The CDR3 sequence holds 13 residues, the cysteine and phenylalanine included. CDR3 DNA is the only sequence kept; it has 39 bases, read in frame from the first base. CDR1 MNHEY and CDR2 SMNVEV are derived from the germline V gene (reference sequence). Regarding this clonotype: Its antigen remains unidentified. Per-nucleotide qualities are absent, and no much larger clonotype sits a single base away.

The method behind the library was PCR. The sequencer was a NextSeq 500. Preparation of bulk TCR libraries followed a previously described approach, with the TCR primers listed in Table S5. Total RNA was purified with the Qiagen AllPrep DNA/RNA kit. Reads from multiple sequencing runs of the same library were pooled before analysis. The paper's data handling went like this. Only reads with exact TCR constant sequence were kept, trimmed to 150 nt, and grouped by their 12-nt molecular barcodes. Within each barcode group, reads were sub-clustered at a 15% Levenshtein threshold, and quality-weighted consensus sequences were built per RNA molecule. Non-functional sequences were removed, as were lower-count sequences one edit away from another. Based on a fit of two negative binomial distributions, barcode sub-clusters having less than 20% of the maximum read count were discarded. Through fastp at Q25 and MiXCR, TCRdb rebuilt clones from the public reads, retaining in-frame beta chains. Rows merge per CDR3 protein into single entries with the most common DNA and genes. What appears here as the V and J calls and clone size reflects TCRdb's work, not the paper's. The sample table holds hundreds of thousands of distinct CDR3 sequences, of which about 23% were seen once. The ten largest account for approximately 0.74% of the sample.

Naive CD8 T cell libraries were made from approximately 20,000 to 1,000,000 sorted cells using 10%, 30% or 50% of purified RNA. Naive CD8 T cells, defined as CD8+CD4-CCR7+CD45RA+, were FACS-sorted into RLT Plus buffer on a BD FACSAria II. To test detection sensitivity, Jurkat RNA equal to approximately ten TCR copies was added to samples of roughly 19,000-1,100,000 naive CD8 T cells. Enrichment of CD8 T cells was done with RosetteSep CD8+ T Cell Enrichment Cocktail plus Ficoll-Paque, and ACK red cell lysis came afterward. The sequence was obtained from a human donor in good health. Some libraries in this study had Jurkat cell RNA spiked in. Recombination joined TRBV27 with TRBJ2-3; the D gene assignment is ambiguous. The source material was naive CD8+ T cells from blood, with Jurkat cell RNA spiked in. This specimen's cell subset or site label, interpreted: FACS-sorted CD8+CD4-CCR7+CD45RA+ naive T cells. The sequence in DNA is TGTGCCAGCAAAAAGGTGAACACAGATACGCAGTATTTT. Translated, it gives CASKKVNTDTQYF.